The sequence of this T cell receptor beta chain was determined in a study of cytomegalovirus exposure and HLA in healthy donors. A note on this clone: Its antigen is currently unknown.

Trimming removed 5 bases at V and 4 bases at J, with 6 bases between. This CDR3 is built from 12 residues. CDR1 is SGHTA, CDR2 FQGNSA, per germline. General study points: Analysis performed later found roughly 18,000 TCR beta sequences associated with HLA alleles at 0.05 false discovery rate. Indistinguishable V segments such as TRBV6-2 and TRBV6-3 were excluded. Sequence variants that were highly shared formed a cluster that was likely a sequencing artifact. Only CMV serostatus was available as immune exposure information.

A multiplex PCR was run with 60 Vbeta primers and 13 Jbeta primers. Assay used: immunoSEQ multiplex PCR; TCRdb lists only in-frame clones, some missing. The sample shows 200,000 or so clones, about 88% of them seen only once. V is TRBV7-2 and J is TRBJ1-5; D unresolved. The sequenced sample consisted of PBMCs. The receptor comes from a girl under three years old in good health and CMV-seronegative. The CDR3 reads CASSTPNQPQHF. CDR3 in DNA: TGTGCCAGCAGCACTCCTAATCAGCCCCAGCATTTT. Together with reference TRBV7-2 and TRBJ1-5, the CDR3 gives the full variable domain: GAGVSQSPSNKVTEKGKDVELRCDPISGHTALYWYRQSLGQGLEFLIYFQGNSAPDKSGLPSDRFSAERTGGSVSTLTIQRTQQEDSAVYLCASSTPNQPQHFGDGTRLSIL.